This T cell receptor beta chain was sequenced during a study of T cell responses to AZD1222 COVID-19 vaccine. Sequencing was performed with immunoSEQ multiplex PCR; in TCRdb, only in-frame clones are kept and a portion is missing. Among about 140,000 clones, 89% were seen once, and the ten largest hold under 3.5%. The CDR3 length is 16 residues. The V and J ends lost 1 base and 0 bases respectively, with 10 bases between them. Germline values: CDR1 LGHNA, CDR2 YSLEER. This TCR derives from an adult in good health. The chain uses TRBV4-3 and TRBJ2-1; D is unresolved. Sequencing used peripheral blood, obtained on day 0 of AZD1222 vaccination. The CDR3 nucleotides are TGCGCCAGCAGCCAAGGGCTCCCAAGCTCCTACAATGAGCAGTTCTTC. This sequence encodes CASSQGLPSSYNEQFF.